The rows below give T cell receptor beta chains drawn from one sample of a study of regulatory T cells in long-lasting Graves disease. In TCRdb, the multiplex PCR reads were re-called with MiXCR into one record per CDR3 protein. Of around 300,000 distinct CDR3 sequences detected, more than 20% appear once; the ten largest clones hold more than 55%. The material was peripheral blood mononuclear cells (PBMCs), obtained when the disease was refractory, from a patient treated with antithyroid drugs. These receptors all come from a female donor with Graves disease. CDR3s include the opening cysteine and the closing phenylalanine or tryptophan. The D gene is left open where the match is weak. Clone size is stated in some rows and not others, as once, few, many or a class when expanded.

D,size,V,J,CDR3,DNA
.,few,TRBV18,TRBJ2-7,CASSPTQGLGYEQYF,TGTGCCAGCTCACCTACGCAGGGACTGGGGTACGAGCAGTACTTC
.,many,TRBV12-3/TRBV12-4,TRBJ2-7,CASSLGPGTEQYF,TGTGCCAGCAGTTTGGGCCCCGGGACCGAGCAGTACTTC
TRBD2,few,TRBV5-1,TRBJ2-7,CASSEGLAGGIYEQYF,TGCGCCAGCAGTGAGGGACTAGCGGGAGGTATCTACGAGCAGTACTTC
.,many,TRBV3-1,TRBJ2-5,CASSPRAGPETQYF,TGTGCCAGCAGCCCCCGCGCCGGACCAGAGACCCAGTACTTC
TRBD1,many,TRBV27,TRBJ1-5,CASTLGQSTYSNQPQHF,TGTGCCAGCACCCTGGGACAGTCCACCTATAGCAATCAGCCCCAGCATTTT
.,.,TRBV7-2,TRBJ1-3,CASSLEGGGTGNTIYF,TGTGCCAGCAGCTTGGAGGGGGGGGGGACTGGAAACACCATATATTTT
.,many,TRBV12-3/TRBV12-4,TRBJ1-4,CASSFNPGGEKLFF,TGTGCCAGCAGTTTCAATCCGGGTGGTGAAAAACTGTTTTTT
.,few,TRBV4-3,TRBJ2-2,CASSQDRARELFF,TGCGCCAGCAGCCAAGACAGGGCCCGGGAGCTGTTTTTT
.,.,TRBV7-9,TRBJ2-7,CASSLGSGGGHVYEQYF,TGTGCCAGCAGCCTGGGGTCGGGCGGGGGCCATGTCTACGAGCAGTACTTC
.,many,TRBV12-3/TRBV12-4,TRBJ2-5,CASSLQGQETQYF,TGTGCCAGCAGTTTACAGGGACAAGAGACCCAGTACTTC
.,.,TRBV6-1,TRBJ1-2,CASSRPSTGYTF,TGTGCCAGCAGTCGCCCATCGACTGGCTACACCTTC
.,.,TRBV28,TRBJ1-5,CASMGGNQPQHF,TGTGCCAGCATGGGGGGCAATCAGCCCCAGCATTTT
.,few,TRBV7-9,TRBJ2-7,CASSFLASRDEQYF,TGTGCCAGCAGCTTTCTTGCGTCCAGGGACGAGCAGTACTTC
.,many,TRBV28,TRBJ2-7,CASRPRGTDYEQYF,TGTGCCAGCAGGCCGAGGGGAACGGACTACGAGCAGTACTTC
.,.,TRBV5-1,TRBJ2-7,CASSLIRTGAQYF,TGCGCCAGCAGCTTGATCCGGACCGGGGCACAGTACTTC
.,many,TRBV12-3/TRBV12-4,TRBJ1-1,CASSLGTPQGNTEAFF,TGTGCCAGCAGTTTAGGGACCCCCCAGGGGAACACTGAAGCTTTCTTT
TRBD2,many,TRBV10-3,TRBJ2-7,CAISESYAGVLEVSYEQYF,TGTGCCATCAGTGAGTCGTACGCGGGAGTTCTCGAAGTAAGTTACGAGCAGTACTTC
TRBD1,many,TRBV7-9,TRBJ2-5,CASSLQQGYQETQYF,TGTGCCAGCAGCCTCCAACAGGGGTACCAAGAGACCCAGTACTTC
.,.,TRBV5-1,TRBJ1-1,CASRLQGGQNTEAFF,TGCGCCAGCAGACTCCAAGGGGGACAGAACACTGAAGCTTTCTTT
.,few,TRBV10-1,TRBJ2-5,CASSESFGEETQYF,TGCGCCAGCAGTGAGTCGTTCGGGGAAGAGACCCAGTACTTC
.,.,TRBV3-1,TRBJ2-2,CASSEDVPTATGELFF,TGTGCCAGCAGCGAGGACGTACCGACAGCCACCGGGGAGCTGTTTTTT
.,once,TRBV12-3/TRBV12-4,TRBJ2-7,CASSFYICSARDYRTGQNEQYF,.